In this sample, the clone carrying this TCR beta chain turned up many times. What it recognizes is unknown. This sample stems from a study of response to subunit inactivated influenza vaccine. The study, taken as a whole, reports: The authors suggested that every seasonal influenza vaccination recruits few new T cells.

TCRdb ran MiXCR on the RT-PCR reads and lists one entry per CDR3 protein. The sample yields more than 200,000 distinct CDR3 sequences, approximately 12% seen once. In germline, CDR1 is GTSNPN, CDR2 SVGIG (reference sequence). V was pared by 2 bases and J by 4 bases, with 9 bases of the junction left unmatched. The CDR3 has 15 residues. The sequence came from a man in his forties or fifties who received an inactivated influenza vaccine. Material: non-naive T cells sorted from PBMCs, obtained about 14 days before vaccination. V is TRBV30 and J is TRBJ2-3; 7 positions agree with TRBD2. The CDR3 DNA is TGTGCCTGGAGTCTAGGCAGCGGGAAATCAGATACGCAGTATTTT. It translates to CAWSLGSGKSDTQYF.